These 20 T cell receptor beta chains originate from one sample sequenced in a study of blood T cell repertoires in COVID-19. Profiling relied on immunoSEQ multiplex PCR, and the TCRdb table lists in-frame clones only, not all of them. The profile shows under 500,000 clones, roughly 89% of them singletons. Specimen: peripheral blood. Receptor source: a woman aged 25 to 39 with acute or convalescent COVID-19.

The rearrangement links TRBV12-3 or TRBV12-4 to TRBJ1-1, with D possibly matching TRBD1 (5 bases). This CDR3 is built from 13 residues. Trimming removed 5 bases from V and 4 bases from J, with 11 bases in between. The CDR3 protein is CASSRRVGTEAFF. CDR3 sequence (DNA): TGTGCCAGCAGTCGCAGGGTTGGCACTGAAGCTTTCTTT.

The chain joins TRBV5-1 to TRBJ2-3; D is possibly TRBD2 (6 bases). Germline CDR1 SGHRS, CDR2 YFSETQ. Trimming pared 0 bases from V and 10 bases from J, leaving 15 bases between. This CDR3 comprises 14 residues. This CDR3 is CASSLVGGESSQYF. The DNA for the CDR3 is TGCGCCAGCAGCTTGGTTGGAGGGGAAAGCTCGCAGTATTTT.

The genes are TRBV7-6 and TRBJ2-3; 16 nucleotides agree with TRBD2. The V and J ends lost 5 bases and 1 base, in that order; junction bases with no gene match: 6. The V gene's germline CDR1 is SGHVS and CDR2 FNYEAQ. The CDR3 is 18 residues long. The CDR3 region is CASSAGLAGGRGTDTQYF. CDR3 nucleotide sequence: TGTGCCAGCAGCGCGGGACTAGCGGGGGGGCGGGGCACAGATACGCAGTATTTT.

V is TRBV30 and J is TRBJ1-2; TRBD1 agrees at 8 bases. V dropped 3 bases and J dropped 5; count of bases not matched to a gene: 5. Germline V gene data show CDR1 as GTSNPN and CDR2 as SVGIG (reference sequence). The CDR3 runs to 13 residues. The CDR3 DNA is TGTGCCTGGAGCGTACAGGGGGTGTATGGCTACACCTTC. It codes for CAWSVQGVYGYTF. Complete variable domain (other parts from reference TRBV30 and TRBJ1-2): SQTIHQWPATLVQPVGSPLSLECTVEGTSNPNLYWYRQAAGRGLQLLFYSVGIGQISSEVPQNLSASRPQDRQFILSSKKLLLSDSGFYLCAWSVQGVYGYTFGSGTRLTVV.

This clone was picked up a small number of times. The CDR3 loop reads CSVAQGAEYEQYF. The DNA for the CDR3 is TGCAGCGTTGCGCAGGGGGCTGAATACGAGCAGTACTTC. V is TRBV29-1 and J is TRBJ2-7; 8 nucleotides align to TRBD1. There are 13 residues in the CDR3. CDR1 and CDR2 from the germline V gene are SQVTM and ANQGSEA. V lost 4 bases and J lost 4; bases outside the gene matches: 6.

The rearrangement joins TRBV7-3 to TRBJ2-2; 7 bases are shared with TRBD1. There are 18 residues in the CDR3. The trim removed 0 bases at V and 0 bases at J, leaving 7 bases unmatched. In germline, CDR1 is SGHTA, CDR2 FQGTGA. CDR3 in amino acids: CASSLTSQGYPNTGELFF. As DNA, the CDR3 is TGTGCCAGCAGCTTAACTTCACAGGGGTACCCGAACACCGGGGAGCTGTTTTTT.

The chain links TRBV30 to TRBJ2-7; D is unclear. Trimming took 0 bases from V and 5 from J, leaving 20 bases between them. This CDR3 comprises 16 residues. Germline CDR1 reads GTSNPN; CDR2 reads SVGIG (reference sequence). The CDR3 nucleotides are TGTGCCTGGAGTGTATTAAGGCGGCCGTTTGACCACGAGCAGTACTTC. Translation gives CAWSVLRRPFDHEQYF.

The J gene is TRBJ2-7, the V gene TRBV5-1, with 8 bases lining up with TRBD2. The V segment lost 5 bases and the J segment 2 bases; nucleotides outside the gene matches: 9. The CDR3 loop spans 15 amino acids. CDR1 and CDR2 from the germline V gene are SGHRS and YFSETQ. CDR3 in amino acids: CASRLASGRAYEQYF. CDR3 nucleotides: TGCGCCAGCAGACTTGCTAGCGGGCGAGCCTACGAGCAGTACTTC. The variable domain in full, with the rest retrieved from reference TRBV5-1 and TRBJ2-7, is KAGVTQTPRYLIKTRGQQVTLSCSPISGHRSVSWYQQTPGQGLQFLFEYFSETQRNKGNFPGRFSGRQFSNSRSEMNVSTLELGDSALYLCASRLASGRAYEQYFGPGTRLTVT.

This clone was found once. The chain is built from TRBV19 and TRBJ1-2, with 8 bases fitting TRBD1. The CDR3 extends over 14 amino acids. V lost 0 bases and J lost 6; bases outside the gene matches: 3. Germline V lookup: CDR1 LNHDA, CDR2 SQIVND (reference sequence). In nucleotides, the CDR3 is TGTGCCAGTAGTATAGATGGGACAGGCAATGGCTACACCTTC. Its translation is CASSIDGTGNGYTF.

The chain combines TRBV12-3 or TRBV12-4 with TRBJ1-4, with a tentative D call TRBD1 (6 bases). The ends were cut back, 3 bases at V and 11 bases at J, with 13 bases in the middle. CDR3 length: 13 amino acids. In nucleotides, the CDR3 is TGTGCCAGCAGTTTGAACAGGGCATACAAACTGTTTTTT. Translating gives CASSLNRAYKLFF.

V and J are TRBV20-1 and TRBJ2-1, with TRBD2 as a possible D gene (5 bases). The V gene's germline CDR1 is DFQATT and CDR2 SNEGSKA (reference sequence). V lost 5 bases to trimming and J lost 7 bases, with 9 bases between them. This CDR3 region has 11 residues. The DNA for the CDR3 is TGCAGTGCTCTGAGGGCAAATGAGCAGTTCTTC. Amino acid sequence: CSALRANEQFF.

Written as DNA, the CDR3 is TGTGCCACCAGCAGAGGCGGAGAAGAGACCCAGTACTTC. It encodes CATSRGGEETQYF. The chain recombines TRBV15 with TRBJ2-5, with unresolved D. Germline V lookup: CDR1 LNHNV, CDR2 YYDKDF (reference sequence). Trimming left V 1 base short and J 3 bases short, with 6 bases between. The CDR3 spans 13 residues.

The chain combines TRBV28 with TRBJ2-7; 8 positions agree with TRBD2. Germline CDR1 and CDR2: MDHEN and SYDVKM. V shed 1 base, J shed 5 bases, and the junction held 13 bases outside the gene matches. The CDR3 sequence is 17 residues long. In nucleotides, the CDR3 is TGTGCCAGCAGTTTATCGGGGGGGCCGAGGACGGAGGACGAGCAGTACTTC. This encodes CASSLSGGPRTEDEQYF.

In this sample, this clone turned up a few times. The J gene is TRBJ1-1, the V gene TRBV5-1, with D unclear. Trimming took 2 bases from V and 4 from J, leaving 12 bases between them. The germline V gene encodes CDR1 SGHRS and CDR2 YFSETQ. The CDR3 is 14 amino acids. The CDR3 loop is CASSFTPGGTEAFF. The CDR3 DNA reads TGCGCCAGCAGCTTTACCCCGGGAGGCACTGAAGCTTTCTTT.

This chain connects TRBV6-5 to TRBJ2-7, with 8 positions matching TRBD2. From germline, CDR1 is MNHEY and CDR2 SVGAGI. The V gene end was trimmed by 8 bases and the J gene end by 1 base; junction bases not matched to a gene: 10. There are 15 residues in the CDR3. The CDR3 DNA sequence: TGTGCCAGCTGGAAGTTACCGGGAGGGTCCTACGAGCAGTACTTC. Amino acid sequence: CASWKLPGGSYEQYF.

This clone was detected a few times. V and J are TRBV6-6 and TRBJ2-7; D unclear. The V gene lost 6 bases and the J gene lost 5 bases, with 14 bases spanning the gap. This CDR3 spans 13 amino acids. Germline CDR1 MNHNY, CDR2 SVGAGI (reference sequence). CDR3 nucleotide sequence: TGTGCCAGCAGATCGACAAGGAAAGACGAGCAGTACTTC. It encodes CASRSTRKDEQYF.

V gene TRBV5-6 combines with J gene TRBJ2-5, with 12 bases fitting TRBD2. V was clipped by 4 bases and J by 3 bases; unmatched bases: 7. The germline V gene encodes CDR1 SGHDT and CDR2 YYEEEE. CDR3 length: 16 amino acids. The CDR3 DNA sequence: TGTGCCAGCAGCCTTCCTAGCGGGGGGGCTGAAGAGACCCAGTACTTC. This translates into CASSLPSGGAEETQYF.

The V and J genes are TRBV2 and TRBJ1-5; D possibly corresponds to TRBD1 (5 bases). The CDR3 extends over 16 amino acids. Germline V gene sequence: CDR1 SNHLY, CDR2 FYNNEI. V shed 6 bases and J shed 2 bases, with 17 bases lying between them. CDR3 region: CASRTDQGEGNQPQHF. The CDR3 nucleotides read TGTGCCAGCAGGACTGACCAGGGCGAGGGCAATCAGCCCCAGCATTTT.

V gene TRBV20-1 combines with J gene TRBJ2-4, with D maybe TRBD2 (5 bases). This CDR3 has 13 amino acids. Germline V gene data show CDR1 as DFQATT and CDR2 as SNEGSKA (reference sequence). V was pared by 3 bases and J by 6 bases, with 12 bases between. CDR3 in DNA: TGCAGTGCTAGTCCGGGATTCGGAAACATTCAGTACTTC. This encodes CSASPGFGNIQYF.

The V call is TRBV9, the J call TRBJ2-3; 8 bases map to TRBD2. V was clipped by 4 bases and J by 1 base; unmatched bases: 11. Germline-derived CDR1 and CDR2 are SGDLS and YYNGEE. This CDR3 spans 17 amino acids. In DNA form, the CDR3 reads TGTGCCAGCAGCCGCGGCGGGCGGGGGGCAGGCACAGATACGCAGTATTTT. Amino acid sequence: CASSRGGRGAGTDTQYF.